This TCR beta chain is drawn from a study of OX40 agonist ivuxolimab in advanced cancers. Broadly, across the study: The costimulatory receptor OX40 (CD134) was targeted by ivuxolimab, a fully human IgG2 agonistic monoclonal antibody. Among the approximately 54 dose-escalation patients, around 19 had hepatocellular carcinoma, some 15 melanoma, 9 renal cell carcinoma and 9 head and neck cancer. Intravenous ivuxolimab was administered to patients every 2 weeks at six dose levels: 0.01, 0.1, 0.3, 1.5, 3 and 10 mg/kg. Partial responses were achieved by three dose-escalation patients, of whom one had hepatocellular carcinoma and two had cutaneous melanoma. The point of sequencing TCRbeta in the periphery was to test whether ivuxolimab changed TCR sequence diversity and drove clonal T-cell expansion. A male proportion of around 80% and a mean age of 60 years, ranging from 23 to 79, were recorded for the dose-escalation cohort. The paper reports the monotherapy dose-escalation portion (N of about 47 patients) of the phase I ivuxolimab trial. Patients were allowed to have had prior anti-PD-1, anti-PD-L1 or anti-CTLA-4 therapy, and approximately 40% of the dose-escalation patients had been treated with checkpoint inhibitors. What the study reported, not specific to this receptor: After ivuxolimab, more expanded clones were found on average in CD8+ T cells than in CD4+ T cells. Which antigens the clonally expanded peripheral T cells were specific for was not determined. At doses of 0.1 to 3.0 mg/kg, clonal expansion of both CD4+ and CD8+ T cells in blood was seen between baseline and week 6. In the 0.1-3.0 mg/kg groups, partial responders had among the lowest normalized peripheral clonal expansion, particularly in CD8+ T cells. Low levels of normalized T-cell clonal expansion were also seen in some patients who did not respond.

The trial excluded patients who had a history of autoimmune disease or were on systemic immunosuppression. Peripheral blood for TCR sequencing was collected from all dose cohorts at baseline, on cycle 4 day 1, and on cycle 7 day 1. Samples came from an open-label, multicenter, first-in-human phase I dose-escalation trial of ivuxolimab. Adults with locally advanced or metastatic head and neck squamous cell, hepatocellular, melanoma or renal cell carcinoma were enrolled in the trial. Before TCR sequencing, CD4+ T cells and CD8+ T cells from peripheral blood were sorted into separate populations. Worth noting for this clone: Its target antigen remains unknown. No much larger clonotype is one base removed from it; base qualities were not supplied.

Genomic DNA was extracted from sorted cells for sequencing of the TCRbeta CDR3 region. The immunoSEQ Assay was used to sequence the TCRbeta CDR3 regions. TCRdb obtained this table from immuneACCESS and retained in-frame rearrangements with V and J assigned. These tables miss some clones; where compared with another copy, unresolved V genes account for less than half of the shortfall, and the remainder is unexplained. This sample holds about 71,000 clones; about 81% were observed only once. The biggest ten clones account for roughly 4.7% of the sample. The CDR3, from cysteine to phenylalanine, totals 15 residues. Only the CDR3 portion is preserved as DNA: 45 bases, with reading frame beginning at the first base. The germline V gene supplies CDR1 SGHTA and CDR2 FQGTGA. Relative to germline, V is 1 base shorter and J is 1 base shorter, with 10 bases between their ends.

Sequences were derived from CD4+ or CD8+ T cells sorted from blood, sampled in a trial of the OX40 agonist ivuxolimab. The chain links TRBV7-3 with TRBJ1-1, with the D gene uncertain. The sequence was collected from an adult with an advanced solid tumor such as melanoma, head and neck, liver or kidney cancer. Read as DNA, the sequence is TGTGCCAGCAGCTTAAAGGGCGGGCAGAACACTGAAGCTTTCTTT. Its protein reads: CASSLKGGQNTEAFF.